The 11 T cell receptor beta chains below come from one sample, sequenced in a study of Tregs in tolerant kidney transplant recipients. TCRdb keeps only in-frame clones here, not all; method: immunoSEQ multiplex PCR. The sample shows about 240,000 clones, roughly 80% of them seen only once. Sequencing was done on a sample of CD4+ T cells from blood. All receptors come from a human donor in good health.

The chain carries TRBV9 and TRBJ1-4, with D perhaps TRBD1 (6 bases). Trimming shortened V by 0 bases and J by 8 bases, and 14 bases separated the two germline ends. The CDR3 runs 15 residues. Germline-derived CDR1 and CDR2 are SGDLS and YYNGEE. The CDR3, as DNA: TGTGCCAGCAGCGTAGTGTCCGGGGGCGAGGAAAAACTGTTTTTT. Amino acid sequence: CASSVVSGGEEKLFF.

The V gene is TRBV18, the J gene TRBJ2-1; the match to TRBD1 covers 8 bases. The CDR3 length is 15 residues. V was pared by 4 bases and J by 7 bases, with 9 bases of the junction left unmatched. CDR1 is KGHSH, CDR2 LQKENI, per germline. CDR3 nucleotides: TGTGCCAGCTCACTCCGACAGGGGCGAGAGAATGAGCAGTTCTTC. The encoded protein is CASSLRQGRENEQFF. The entire variable domain, with the rest obtained from reference TRBV18 and TRBJ2-1, is as follows: NAGVMQNPRHLVRRRGQEARLRCSPMKGHSHVYWYRQLPEEGLKFMVYLQKENIIDESGMPKERFSAEFPKEGPSILRIQQVVRGDSAAYFCASSLRQGRENEQFFGPGTRLTVL.

The chain links TRBV7-9 to TRBJ1-2; D perhaps matches TRBD1 (5 bases). CDR3 length equals 13 residues. The germline CDR1 and CDR2 sequences are SEHNR and FQNEAQ (reference sequence). Trimming left V 5 bases short and J 8 bases short, with 15 bases between. CDR3 nucleotides: TGTGCCAGCAGCCATGGACAAATCCTAGGCTACACCTTC. Protein sequence: CASSHGQILGYTF.

This clone was detected a few times. The rearrangement links TRBV7-8 to TRBJ2-5; TRBD2 aligns across 10 bases. The germline V gene has CDR1 SGHVS and CDR2 FQNEAQ. J lost 1 base, V lost 4 bases, and 3 bases had no gene match. The CDR3 covers 15 residues. CDR3 coding DNA: TGTGCCAGCAGCTCCAGCGGGGGGGTCCAAGAGACCCAGTACTTC. Residues: CASSSSGGVQETQYF.

The chain links TRBV30 to TRBJ1-6; D is uncertain. Germline loops: CDR1 GTSNPN, CDR2 SVGIG (reference sequence). This CDR3 has 13 amino acids. The V gene lost 0 bases and the J gene lost 6 bases, with 6 bases spanning the gap. CDR3 amino acids: CAWSVSGNSPLHF. Written as DNA, the CDR3 is TGTGCCTGGAGTGTAAGCGGTAATTCACCCCTCCACTTT.

The chain combines TRBV6-1 with TRBJ1-1; the D is unclear. The CDR3 is 16 amino acids. The ends were cut back, 0 bases at V and 5 bases at J, with 16 bases in the middle. The germline gives CDR1 MNHNS, CDR2 SASEGT. The DNA of the CDR3 is TGTGCCAGCAGTGAAGCGCGCCGAAACCAGCGGACTGAAGCTTTCTTT. Residues: CASSEARRNQRTEAFF.

The V gene is TRBV4-1, the J gene TRBJ2-1, with 14 bases that match TRBD2. The CDR3 covers 17 residues. Germline V lookup: CDR1 MGHRA, CDR2 YSYEKL. With V trimmed by 3 bases and J by 6 bases, 7 bases remained unmatched. In DNA, the CDR3 is TGCGCCAGCAGCCAGCCCGTGGGGACTAGCGGGGGCAATGAGCAGTTCTTC. This encodes CASSQPVGTSGGNEQFF.

The chain couples TRBV30 to TRBJ2-3; no definite D call. V shed 1 base and J shed 6 bases, with 14 bases lying between them. The CDR3 sequence is 14 residues long. Germline V gene sequence: CDR1 GTSNPN, CDR2 SVGIG (reference sequence). CDR3 coding DNA: TGTGCCTGGAGTGCCCTGGGGTCGGCCGATACGCAGTATTTT. It encodes CAWSALGSADTQYF.

The rearrangement links TRBV10-3 to TRBJ2-3, with 7 bases fitting TRBD2. Germline V gives CDR1 ENHRY, CDR2 SYGVKD. V gave up 4 bases and J gave up 4 bases; unmatched junction bases: 5. The CDR3 loop spans 14 amino acids. CDR3 sequence: CAISGRGVSDTQYF. The DNA of the CDR3 is TGTGCCATCAGTGGTCGGGGGGTTTCAGATACGCAGTATTTT.

A remark on this clone: At one boundary the junction diverges from the germline segment, which might be a read error. CDR3 nucleotides: TGTGCCGGTAGTAGCGAATTTTTGGACGAGCAGTACTTC. Translated: CAGSSEFLDEQYF. The chain carries TRBV19 and TRBJ2-7, with a tentative D call TRBD2 (5 bases). This CDR3 has 13 amino acids. The germline CDR1 and CDR2 sequences are LNHDA and SQIVND (reference sequence).

The chain joins TRBV5-3 to TRBJ2-4; the D is unclear. TRBV5-3 is treated as an ORF (open reading frame) with a function not yet certain. V gave up 5 bases and J gave up 0 bases, with 9 bases separating them. The CDR3 has 14 residues. CDR3: CARRDPLAKNIQYF. CDR3 nucleotides: TGTGCCAGAAGGGACCCTCTAGCCAAAAACATTCAGTACTTC.